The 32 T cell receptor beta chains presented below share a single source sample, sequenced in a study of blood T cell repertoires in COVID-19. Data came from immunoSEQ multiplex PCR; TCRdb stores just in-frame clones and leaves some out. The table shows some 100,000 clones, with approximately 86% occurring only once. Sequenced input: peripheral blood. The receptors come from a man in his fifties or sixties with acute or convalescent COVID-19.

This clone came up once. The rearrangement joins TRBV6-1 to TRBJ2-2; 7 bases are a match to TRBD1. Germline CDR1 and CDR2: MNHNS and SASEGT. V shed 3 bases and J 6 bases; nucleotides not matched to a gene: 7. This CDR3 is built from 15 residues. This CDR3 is CASSDTGVVPGELFF. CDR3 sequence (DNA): TGTGCCAGCAGTGACACAGGGGTCGTCCCCGGGGAGCTGTTTTTT.

For the CDR3, the DNA is TGTGCCAGCTCACACTTAACAGTGGCTTTCTTT. Translated: CASSHLTVAFF. J is TRBJ1-1 and V is TRBV3-1 (or the pseudogene TRBV3-2); D gene unclear. The CDR3 runs to 11 residues. CDR1 and CDR2 (germline): LGHDT, YNNKEL (reference sequence). The V end lost 8 bases, the J end lost 11 bases, and 15 bases lay between the germline ends.

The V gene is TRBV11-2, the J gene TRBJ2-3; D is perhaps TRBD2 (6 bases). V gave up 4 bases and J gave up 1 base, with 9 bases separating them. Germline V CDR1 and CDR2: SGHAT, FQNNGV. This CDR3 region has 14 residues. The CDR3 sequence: CASSWGLRTDTQYF. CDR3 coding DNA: TGTGCCAGCAGCTGGGGACTGCGCACAGATACGCAGTATTTT.

The CDR3 here is CASSPGTYSNQPQHF. CDR3 DNA: TGTGCCAGCAGCCCAGGGACTTATAGCAATCAGCCCCAGCATTTT. The rearrangement uses TRBV7-2 and TRBJ1-5; perhaps TRBD1 as D (5 bases). The CDR3 loop spans 15 amino acids. V was pared by 5 bases and J by 0 bases, with 11 bases between. The V gene's germline CDR1 is SGHTA and CDR2 FQGNSA.

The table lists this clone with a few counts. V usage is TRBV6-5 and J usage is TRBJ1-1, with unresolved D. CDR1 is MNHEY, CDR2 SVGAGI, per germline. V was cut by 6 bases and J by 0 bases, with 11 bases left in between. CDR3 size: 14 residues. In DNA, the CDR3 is TGTGCCAGCAGGACGGGTCAAATGAACACTGAAGCTTTCTTT. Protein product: CASRTGQMNTEAFF.

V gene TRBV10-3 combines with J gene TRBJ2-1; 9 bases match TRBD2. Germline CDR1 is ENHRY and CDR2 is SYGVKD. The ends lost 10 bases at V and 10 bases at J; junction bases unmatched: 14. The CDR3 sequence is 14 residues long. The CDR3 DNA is TGTGCCACCGCCGGGGTAGCGGGAGATCGAGAGCAGTTCTTC. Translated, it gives CATAGVAGDREQFF.

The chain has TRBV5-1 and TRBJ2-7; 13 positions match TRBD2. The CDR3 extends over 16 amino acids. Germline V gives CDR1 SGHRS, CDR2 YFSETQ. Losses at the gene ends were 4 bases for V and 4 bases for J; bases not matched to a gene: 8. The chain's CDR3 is CASSLDGTSGTYEQYF. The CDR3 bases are TGCGCCAGCAGCCTGGATGGGACTAGCGGGACGTACGAGCAGTACTTC.

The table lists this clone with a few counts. This CDR3 reads CASSDTDRGNSPLHF. CDR3 bases: TGTGCCAGCAGTGACACGGACAGGGGGAATTCACCCCTCCACTTT. The chain has TRBV6-4 and TRBJ1-6, with TRBD1 matching over 10 bases. Germline loops: CDR1 MRHNA, CDR2 SNTAGT. This CDR3 is 15 amino acids long. The J segment lost 7 bases and the V segment lost 2 bases, leaving 2 bases of the junction unmatched.

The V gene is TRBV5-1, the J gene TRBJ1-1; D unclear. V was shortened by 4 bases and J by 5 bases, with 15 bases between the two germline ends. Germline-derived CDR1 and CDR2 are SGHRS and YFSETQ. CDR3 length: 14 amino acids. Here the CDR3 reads CASSVGRLITEAFF. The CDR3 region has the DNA TGCGCCAGCAGCGTAGGCAGACTGATAACTGAAGCTTTCTTT.

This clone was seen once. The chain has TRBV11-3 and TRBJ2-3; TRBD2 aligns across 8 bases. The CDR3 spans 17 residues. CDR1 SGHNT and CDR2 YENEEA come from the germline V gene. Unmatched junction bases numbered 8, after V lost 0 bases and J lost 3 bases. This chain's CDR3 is CASSLDPSGSWTDTQYF. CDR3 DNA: TGTGCCAGCAGCTTAGACCCCAGCGGGAGTTGGACAGATACGCAGTATTTT. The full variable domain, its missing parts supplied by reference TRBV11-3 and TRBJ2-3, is EAGVVQSPRYKIIEKKQPVAFWCNPISGHNTLYWYLQNLGQGPELLIRYENEEAVDDSQLPKDRFSAERLKGVDSTLKIQPAELGDSAVYLCASSLDPSGSWTDTQYFGPGTRLTVL.

The chain's CDR3 is CASSLGQGFAKNIQYF. The CDR3 DNA is TGTGCCAGCAGCTTAGGACAGGGTTTCGCCAAAAACATTCAGTACTTC. The genes are TRBV7-2 and TRBJ2-4; 7 bases match TRBD1. The germline gives CDR1 SGHTA, CDR2 FQGNSA. The V gene end was trimmed by 1 base and the J gene end by 1 base; junction bases not matched to a gene: 4. The CDR3 extends over 16 amino acids.

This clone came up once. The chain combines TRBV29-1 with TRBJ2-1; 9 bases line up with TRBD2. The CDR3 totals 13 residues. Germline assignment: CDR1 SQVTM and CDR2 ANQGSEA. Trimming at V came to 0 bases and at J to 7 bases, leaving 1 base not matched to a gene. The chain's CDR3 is CSVEDTSGNEQFF. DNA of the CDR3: TGCAGCGTTGAAGATACTAGCGGGAATGAGCAGTTCTTC.

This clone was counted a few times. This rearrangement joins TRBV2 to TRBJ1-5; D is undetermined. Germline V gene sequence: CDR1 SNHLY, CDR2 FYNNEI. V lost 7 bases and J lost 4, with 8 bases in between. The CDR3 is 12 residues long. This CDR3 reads CASTTPNQPQHF. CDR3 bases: TGTGCCAGCACCACTCCTAATCAGCCCCAGCATTTT.

The DNA for the CDR3 is TGTGCCAGCAGGACGGGCTCAGGGTTTGGAGAGACCCAGTACTTC. Translated, it gives CASRTGSGFGETQYF. This sequence joins TRBV5-4 and TRBJ2-5, with D possibly being TRBD1 (5 bases). CDR3 length equals 15 residues. Germline CDR1 and CDR2: SGHNT and YYREEE (reference sequence). V was shortened by 5 bases and J by 4 bases, with 18 bases between the two germline ends.

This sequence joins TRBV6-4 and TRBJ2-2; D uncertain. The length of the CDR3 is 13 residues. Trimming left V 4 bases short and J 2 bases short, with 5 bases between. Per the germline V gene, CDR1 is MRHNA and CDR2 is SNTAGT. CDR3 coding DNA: TGTGCCAGCAGTGGAGGCAACACCGGGGAGCTGTTTTTT. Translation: CASSGGNTGELFF.

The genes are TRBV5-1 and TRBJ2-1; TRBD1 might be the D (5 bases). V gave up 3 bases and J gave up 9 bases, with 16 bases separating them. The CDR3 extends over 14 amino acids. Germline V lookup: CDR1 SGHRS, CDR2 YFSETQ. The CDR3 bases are TGCGCCAGCAGCTACAGACAGAGACTGAGTGAGCAGTTCTTC. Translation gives CASSYRQRLSEQFF.

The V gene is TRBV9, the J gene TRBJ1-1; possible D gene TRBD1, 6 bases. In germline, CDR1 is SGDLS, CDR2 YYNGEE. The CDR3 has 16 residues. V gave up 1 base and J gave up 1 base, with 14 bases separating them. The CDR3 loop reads CASSVSLDRQNTEAFF. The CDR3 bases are TGTGCCAGCAGCGTATCTCTCGACAGGCAGAACACTGAAGCTTTCTTT.

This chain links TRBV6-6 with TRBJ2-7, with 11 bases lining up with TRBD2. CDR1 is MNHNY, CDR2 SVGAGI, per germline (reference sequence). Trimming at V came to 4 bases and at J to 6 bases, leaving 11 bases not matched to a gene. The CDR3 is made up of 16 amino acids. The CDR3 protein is CASSSSRLAGGFEQYF. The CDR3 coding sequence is TGTGCCAGCAGTTCTTCCCGCCTAGCGGGAGGTTTCGAGCAGTACTTC.

CDR3 DNA sequence: TGTGCCAGCAGGCCGGACAGGGGTCAGTGGCAGCCCCAGCATTTT. Amino acids: CASRPDRGQWQPQHF. This rearrangement joins TRBV5-8 to TRBJ1-5; TRBD1 agrees at 9 bases. The CDR3 consists of 15 residues. Germline V gene lookup returns CDR1 SGHTS and CDR2 YDEGEE. The V and J ends lost 5 bases and 7 bases, in that order; junction bases with no gene match: 10.

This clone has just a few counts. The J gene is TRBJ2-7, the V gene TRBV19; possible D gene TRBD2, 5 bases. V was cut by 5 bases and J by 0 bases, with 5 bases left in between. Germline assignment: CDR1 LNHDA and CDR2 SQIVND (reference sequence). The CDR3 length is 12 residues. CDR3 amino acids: CASSRDSYEQYF. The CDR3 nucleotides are TGTGCCAGTAGTCGGGACTCCTACGAGCAGTACTTC.

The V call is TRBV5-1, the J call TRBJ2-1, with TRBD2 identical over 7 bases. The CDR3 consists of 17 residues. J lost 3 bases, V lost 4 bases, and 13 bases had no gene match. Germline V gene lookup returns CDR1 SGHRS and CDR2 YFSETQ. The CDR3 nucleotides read TGCGCCAGCAGCCTCGGGTGGGGGACTACCCGCTACAATGAGCAGTTCTTC. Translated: CASSLGWGTTRYNEQFF.

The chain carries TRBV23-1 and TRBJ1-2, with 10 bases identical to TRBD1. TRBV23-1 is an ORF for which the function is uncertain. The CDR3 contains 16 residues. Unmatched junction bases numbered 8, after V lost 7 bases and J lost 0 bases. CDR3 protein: CASTGTGVSSNYGYTF. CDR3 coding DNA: TGCGCCAGCACTGGGACAGGGGTCTCTTCTAACTATGGCTACACCTTC.

CDR3 bases: TGTGCCAGCAGTTTTTTGTCCGGGACAGGCCTCAATGAGCAGTTCTTC. Translation gives CASSFLSGTGLNEQFF. V is TRBV27 and J is TRBJ2-1; 8 nucleotides line up with TRBD1. V lost 3 bases to trimming and J lost 6 bases; unmatched junction nucleotides: 10. CDR1 and CDR2 from the germline V gene are MNHEY and SMNVEV (reference sequence). This CDR3 is 16 amino acids long.

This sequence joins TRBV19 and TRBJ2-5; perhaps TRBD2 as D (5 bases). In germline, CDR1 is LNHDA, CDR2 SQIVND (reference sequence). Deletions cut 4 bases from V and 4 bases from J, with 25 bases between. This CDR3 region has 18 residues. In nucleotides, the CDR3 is TGTGCCAGTAGTAGCGGATACCGGGATTTCAGTGGTCGAGAGACCCAGTACTTC. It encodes CASSSGYRDFSGRETQYF.

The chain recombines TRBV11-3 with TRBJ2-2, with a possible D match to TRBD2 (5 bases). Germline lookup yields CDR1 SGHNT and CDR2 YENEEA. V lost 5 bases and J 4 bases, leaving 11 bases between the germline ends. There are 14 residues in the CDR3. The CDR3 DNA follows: TGTGCCAGCAGCCCCCTAGCTAGCACCGGGGAGCTGTTTTTT. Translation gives CASSPLASTGELFF.

CDR3 in DNA: TGTGCCAGCTCACCCCAGGGAGGCGGGCAGCCCCAGCATTTT. This sequence encodes CASSPQGGGQPQHF. The genes are TRBV18 and TRBJ1-5; perhaps TRBD1 as D (5 bases). V lost 3 bases to trimming and J lost 7 bases, with 13 bases between them. Germline V gene lookup returns CDR1 KGHSH and CDR2 LQKENI. This CDR3 has 14 amino acids.

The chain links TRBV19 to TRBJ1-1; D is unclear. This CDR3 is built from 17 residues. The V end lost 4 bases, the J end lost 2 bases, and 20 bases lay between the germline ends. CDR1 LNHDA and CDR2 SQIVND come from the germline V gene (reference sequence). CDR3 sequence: CASSNAGIVGQNTEAFF. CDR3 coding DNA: TGTGCCAGTAGTAACGCCGGGATTGTTGGGCAAAACACTGAAGCTTTCTTT. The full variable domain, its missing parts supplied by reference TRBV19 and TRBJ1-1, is DGGITQSPKYLFRKEGQNVTLSCEQNLNHDAMYWYRQDPGQGLRLIYYSQIVNDFQKGDIAEGYSVSREKKESFPLTVTSAQKNPTAFYLCASSNAGIVGQNTEAFFGQGTRLTVV.

DNA for the CDR3: TGTGCCAGTAGTATCCCCGGGGGGGGACGGAGGGCTTTCTTT. It specifies CASSIPGGGRRAFF. The gene calls are TRBV19 and TRBJ1-1; D perhaps matches TRBD1 (5 bases). The CDR3 has 14 amino acids. Trimming took 3 bases from V and 11 from J, leaving 19 bases between them. Germline CDR1 LNHDA, CDR2 SQIVND (reference sequence). Combining the CDR3 with reference TRBV19 and TRBJ1-1 gives the whole variable domain DGGITQSPKYLFRKEGQNVTLSCEQNLNHDAMYWYRQDPGQGLRLIYYSQIVNDFQKGDIAEGYSVSREKKESFPLTVTSAQKNPTAFYLCASSIPGGGRRAFFGQGTRLTVV.

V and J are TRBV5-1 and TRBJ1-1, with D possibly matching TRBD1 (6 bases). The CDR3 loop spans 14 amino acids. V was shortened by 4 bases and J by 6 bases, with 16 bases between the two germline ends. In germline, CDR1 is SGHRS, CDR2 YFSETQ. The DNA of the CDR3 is TGCGCCAGCAGCGGAGTTGGGGGGGCCCCTGAAGCTTTCTTT. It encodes CASSGVGGAPEAFF.

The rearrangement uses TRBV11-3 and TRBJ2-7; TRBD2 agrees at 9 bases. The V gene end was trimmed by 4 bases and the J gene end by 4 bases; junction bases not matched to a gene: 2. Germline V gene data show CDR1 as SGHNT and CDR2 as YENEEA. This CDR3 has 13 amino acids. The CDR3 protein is CASSYSGSYEQYF. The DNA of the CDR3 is TGTGCCAGCAGCTATAGCGGGAGTTACGAGCAGTACTTC.

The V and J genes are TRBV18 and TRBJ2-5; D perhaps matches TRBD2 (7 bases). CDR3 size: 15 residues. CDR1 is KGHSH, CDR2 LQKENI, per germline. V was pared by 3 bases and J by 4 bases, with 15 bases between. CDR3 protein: CASSPLRGGGETQYF. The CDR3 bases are TGTGCCAGCTCACCCCTCAGGGGAGGGGGAGAGACCCAGTACTTC.

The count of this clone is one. DNA of the CDR3: TGTGCCAGCAGCCAAATCTTGCCGGGACAGGGGTACTACGAGCAGTACTTC. Its protein is CASSQILPGQGYYEQYF. This chain uses TRBV14 with TRBJ2-7; 10 bases are shared with TRBD1. This CDR3 is built from 17 residues. J gave up 3 bases and V 2 bases, and 10 bases lay outside the gene matches. Germline assignment: CDR1 SGHDN and CDR2 FVKESK.